This T cell receptor beta chain derives from a study of technical replicates of blood from a handful of donors. TCRdb keeps only in-frame clones here, not all; method: immunoSEQ multiplex PCR. The repertoire holds 75,000 to 95,000 clones, with about 95% as singletons. The sequencing sample was made of T cells isolated from PBMCs. This receptor was identified in a human donor in good health.

CDR3 nucleotides: TGTGCCAGCAGTGTAACCCAACTGAACAATGAGCAGTTCTTC. Translating gives CASSVTQLNNEQFF. The chain employs TRBV2 and TRBJ2-1; D gene uncertain. Trimming took 4 bases from V and 5 from J, leaving 12 bases between them. Looked up from germline, CDR1 is SNHLY and CDR2 is FYNNEI. The CDR3 totals 14 residues.